These 14 T cell receptor beta chains came from one sample sequenced in a study of blood T cell repertoires in COVID-19. Measured with immunoSEQ multiplex PCR; TCRdb has only the in-frame clones, and not every one. The sample shows about 200,000 clones, roughly 80% of them seen only once. The specimen was peripheral blood. The receptors were gathered from a woman of 80 years or more with acute or convalescent COVID-19.

This chain links TRBV7-7 with TRBJ2-5; 7 bases are shared with TRBD1. This CDR3 spans 16 amino acids. Unmatched junction bases numbered 10, after V lost 5 bases and J lost 1 base. CDR1 and CDR2 (germline): SSHAT, FNYEAQ (reference sequence). This CDR3 is CASSVGRGISQETQYF. The CDR3 coding sequence is TGTGCCAGCAGCGTTGGCAGGGGGATATCCCAAGAGACCCAGTACTTC.

Turning to this clone: Within the sample, other DNA sequences also encode this same CDR3. V is TRBV18 and J is TRBJ2-5, with unresolved D. This CDR3 comprises 11 residues. The germline V gene has CDR1 KGHSH and CDR2 LQKENI. V dropped 6 bases and J dropped 2 bases, with 4 bases sitting between them. CDR3 coding DNA: TGTGCCAGCTCCCCTCAAGAGACCCAGTACTTC. Translating it yields CASSPQETQYF.

The sample holds one count of this clone. The chain links TRBV7-8 to TRBJ2-7, with TRBD1 identical over 12 bases. CDR3 length equals 16 residues. CDR1 and CDR2 (germline): SGHVS, FQNEAQ. J lost 5 bases, V lost 4 bases, and 9 bases had no gene match. CDR3 residues: CASSSSGTGGIDEQYF. CDR3 nucleotides: TGTGCCAGCAGCTCCTCGGGGACAGGGGGCATCGACGAGCAGTACTTC.

The V gene is TRBV5-1, the J gene TRBJ1-1; D perhaps matches TRBD1 (5 bases). V lost 6 bases to trimming and J lost 1 base, with 16 bases between them. The V gene's germline CDR1 is SGHRS and CDR2 YFSETQ. The CDR3 runs to 15 residues. CDR3 in amino acids: CASIALGGPNTEAFF. CDR3 DNA sequence: TGCGCCAGCATAGCATTGGGGGGTCCGAACACTGAAGCTTTCTTT.

This clone was recorded only once. The chain combines TRBV11-1 with TRBJ2-1; TRBD1 might be the D (5 bases). The germline V gene has CDR1 SGHAT and CDR2 FQDESV (reference sequence). CDR3 length equals 12 residues. Trimming left V 5 bases short and J 8 bases short, with 10 bases between. The CDR3 DNA follows: TGTGCCAGCAGCCTAGGGGCTGATGAGCAGTTCTTC. Its translation is CASSLGADEQFF.

This sequence joins TRBV25-1 and TRBJ2-7; D gene unclear. V gave up 4 bases and J gave up 4 bases, with 11 bases separating them. The CDR3 totals 13 residues. Germline V gives CDR1 MGHDK, CDR2 SYGVNS. CDR3 sequence reads: CASSGGRIYEQYF. CDR3 in DNA: TGTGCCAGCAGTGGTGGCAGAATATACGAGCAGTACTTC.

The chain joins TRBV7-2 to TRBJ2-2, with 7 bases matching TRBD1. Germline CDR1 and CDR2: SGHTA and FQGNSA. J lost 5 bases, V lost 1 base, and 1 base had no gene match. The CDR3 spans 14 residues. The CDR3 here is CASSLEGATGELFF. The CDR3 region has the DNA TGTGCCAGCAGCTTAGAGGGGGCAACCGGGGAGCTGTTTTTT.

This chain uses TRBV19 with TRBJ1-5, with D tentatively TRBD1 (6 bases). The CDR3 totals 17 residues. The V end was cut by 3 bases, the J end by 2 bases, with 17 bases between. Germline CDR1 reads LNHDA; CDR2 reads SQIVND (reference sequence). The CDR3 nucleotides are TGTGCCAGTAGTATTATCCGGGGGGCGCGGGGCAATCAGCCCCAGCATTTT. Translating it yields CASSIIRGARGNQPQHF.

This clone was seen just once. The chain links TRBV7-2 to TRBJ1-2; no definite D call. Germline V gene lookup returns CDR1 SGHTA and CDR2 FQGNSA. This CDR3 comprises 15 residues. V was trimmed by 1 base and J by 0 bases, leaving 9 bases between them. The CDR3 nucleotides read TGTGCCAGCAGCTTAGGTGGCGGGCCTAACTATGGCTACACCTTC. Translation: CASSLGGGPNYGYTF.

The gene calls are TRBV10-3 and TRBJ2-5; D possibly corresponds to TRBD2 (6 bases). CDR3 length: 15 residues. The ends were cut back, 10 bases at V and 1 base at J, with 19 bases in the middle. Germline values: CDR1 ENHRY, CDR2 SYGVKD. For the CDR3, the DNA is TGTGCCACCCTCGGGGGACTTAGCAGCCAAGAGACCCAGTACTTC. Encoded protein: CATLGGLSSQETQYF.

This sequence joins TRBV7-6 and TRBJ2-2; no firm D call. There are 16 residues in the CDR3. The germline V and J ends were trimmed by 1 base and 2 bases, with 11 bases remaining between them. Germline V gene lookup returns CDR1 SGHVS and CDR2 FNYEAQ. The CDR3 sequence is CASSLVGRYNTGELFF. The CDR3 DNA is TGTGCCAGCAGCTTAGTGGGCAGATATAACACCGGGGAGCTGTTTTTT.

A single count supports this clone. This chain links TRBV30 with TRBJ1-5; perhaps TRBD1 as D (5 bases). Germline CDR1 and CDR2: GTSNPN and SVGIG (reference sequence). Trimming left V 2 bases short and J 3 bases short, with 14 bases between. This CDR3 spans 15 amino acids. The CDR3 DNA sequence: TGTGCCTGGAGTTTAAAGGGCAGGGTCAATCAGCCCCAGCATTTT. It translates to CAWSLKGRVNQPQHF.

The chain joins TRBV6-5 to TRBJ1-4; 12 bases align to TRBD1. CDR3 size: 14 residues. The germline V gene has CDR1 MNHEY and CDR2 SVGAGI. J was trimmed by 6 bases and V by 9 bases; bases with no gene match: 5. The CDR3 loop is CASEGTGGHEKLFF. The CDR3 DNA follows: TGTGCCAGTGAGGGGACAGGGGGCCATGAAAAACTGTTTTTT.

The chain joins TRBV7-9 to TRBJ2-1, with 7 bases fitting TRBD2. V gave up 5 bases and J gave up 0 bases; unmatched junction bases: 7. The V gene's germline CDR1 is SEHNR and CDR2 FQNEAQ (reference sequence). The CDR3 is made up of 16 amino acids. The CDR3 DNA follows: TGTGCCAGCAGCGGGAAGCTAGCGGCCTCCTACAATGAGCAGTTCTTC. It codes for CASSGKLAASYNEQFF.